The 25 T cell receptor beta chains listed next were all sequenced from one sample in a study of shared clonotypes between healthy human individuals. Sequencing used immunoSEQ multiplex PCR; TCRdb keeps in-frame clones, though not all of them. The repertoire holds just over 2,000,000 clones, with 85% to 95% as singletons. Material for sequencing was naive CD4+ T cells sorted from blood. Subset denoted: CD45RA+ positively selected. Receptors originate from a man aged 18 to 29 in good health.

The gene calls are TRBV5-6 and TRBJ1-5; TRBD1 is a possible D gene (5 bases). V lost 1 base and J lost 11, with 13 bases in between. This CDR3 has 13 amino acids. Per the germline V gene, CDR1 is SGHDT and CDR2 is YYEEEE. CDR3 sequence reads: CASSLTPSGAQHF. CDR3 coding DNA: TGTGCCAGCAGCTTGACACCTTCGGGGGCCCAGCATTTT. Complete variable domain (other parts from reference TRBV5-6 and TRBJ1-5): DAGVTQSPTHLIKTRGQQVTLRCSPKSGHDTVSWYQQALGQGPQFIFQYYEEEERQRGNFPDRFSGHQFPNYSSELNVNALLLGDSALYLCASSLTPSGAQHFGDGTRLSIL.

The gene calls are TRBV28 and TRBJ1-5; weak D call: TRBD1 (6 bases). CDR1 and CDR2 (germline): MDHEN, SYDVKM. This CDR3 region has 13 residues. Trimming stripped 8 bases from V and 7 bases from J, with 15 bases between. The CDR3 bases are TGTGCCAGCTTCAGGGGAGGGACGCAGCCCCAGCATTTT. As protein: CASFRGGTQPQHF.

V is TRBV18 and J is TRBJ2-5; D might be TRBD2 (6 bases). With 0 bases removed from V and 6 bases from J, the gap between germline ends came to 8 bases. This CDR3 has 13 residues. Germline V gene lookup returns CDR1 KGHSH and CDR2 LQKENI. CDR3 in amino acids: CASSPPTSKTQYF. The CDR3 DNA is TGTGCCAGCTCACCACCGACTAGTAAGACCCAGTACTTC.

V is TRBV5-6 and J is TRBJ2-3; 7 bases fit TRBD2. Germline V gene lookup returns CDR1 SGHDT and CDR2 YYEEEE. This CDR3 is 15 amino acids long. Trimming cost V 0 bases and J 5 bases; bases outside gene matches: 6. CDR3 loop: CASSLGGRDGDTQYF. The CDR3 nucleotides are TGTGCCAGCAGCTTGGGTGGGAGGGACGGAGATACGCAGTATTTT.

The chain employs TRBV28 and TRBJ2-2; perhaps TRBD1 as D (5 bases). Between the trimmed V and J ends, which lost 6 bases and 2 bases, there was a span of 13 bases. The CDR3 has 15 residues. Per germline, CDR1 MDHEN and CDR2 SYDVKM. CDR3 protein: CASRPPDRNTGELFF. In DNA form, the CDR3 reads TGTGCCAGCAGACCGCCCGACAGAAACACCGGGGAGCTGTTTTTT.

V is TRBV6-6 and J is TRBJ2-3; TRBD1 matches 8 bases. The CDR3 is 15 amino acids. V was pared by 7 bases and J by 4 bases, with 10 bases of the junction left unmatched. The germline gives CDR1 MNHNY, CDR2 SVGAGI (reference sequence). The CDR3 DNA reads as TGTGCCAGCACTCAAGGGACAGGCCGGGCAGATACGCAGTATTTT. Translated, it gives CASTQGTGRADTQYF.

The chain uses TRBV7-9 and TRBJ2-5; 9 nucleotides agree with TRBD2. Germline CDR1 and CDR2: SEHNR and FQNEAQ (reference sequence). Trimming removed 5 bases from V and 2 bases from J; junction bases left unmatched: 12. CDR3 length: 17 amino acids. The CDR3 spells CASSRLTPTSGQETQYF. As DNA, the CDR3 is TGTGCCAGCAGCAGATTAACGCCGACTAGCGGACAAGAGACCCAGTACTTC.

This clone was counted between two and nine times. V usage is TRBV6-1 and J usage is TRBJ2-7; TRBD1 agrees at 9 bases. The CDR3 has 13 amino acids. V dropped 5 bases and J dropped 3; count of bases not matched to a gene: 2. The V gene's germline CDR1 is MNHNS and CDR2 SASEGT. The CDR3 spells CASSRTGDYEQYF. As DNA, the CDR3 is TGTGCCAGCAGTCGGACAGGGGACTACGAGCAGTACTTC.

This chain joins TRBV9 and TRBJ2-7; no definite D call. The CDR3 consists of 14 residues. The V and J ends lost 0 bases and 3 bases respectively, with 10 bases between them. Germline CDR1 is SGDLS and CDR2 is YYNGEE. The CDR3 protein is CASSVGGSNYEQYF. For the CDR3, the DNA is TGTGCCAGCAGCGTAGGTGGTAGCAACTACGAGCAGTACTTC.

This rearrangement joins TRBV6-5 to TRBJ1-1, with D unresolved. Trimming stripped 2 bases from V and 1 base from J, with 11 bases between. The CDR3 has 15 residues. Germline CDR1 reads MNHEY; CDR2 reads SVGAGI. This CDR3 is CASSYLAAGNTEAFF. In DNA form, the CDR3 reads TGTGCCAGCAGTTACCTGGCGGCTGGGAACACTGAAGCTTTCTTT.

This clone was found a few times. The chain uses TRBV19 and TRBJ2-6; TRBD1 is a possible D gene (6 bases). The CDR3 is made up of 15 amino acids. V lost 1 base to trimming and J lost 2 bases, with 6 bases between them. Germline assignment: CDR1 LNHDA and CDR2 SQIVND (reference sequence). The CDR3 is CASSIAGAGANVLTF. The CDR3 region has the DNA TGTGCCAGTAGTATAGCAGGGGCTGGGGCCAACGTCCTGACTTTC.

The chain has TRBV4-1 and TRBJ2-3; possibly TRBD1 or TRBD2 for D (6 bases each). This CDR3 has 16 residues. Germline lookup yields CDR1 MGHRA and CDR2 YSYEKL. Trimming shortened V by 3 bases and J by 4 bases, and 17 bases separated the two germline ends. The CDR3 loop is CASSHQWGRGADTQYF. DNA of the CDR3: TGCGCCAGCAGCCACCAATGGGGGCGCGGGGCAGATACGCAGTATTTT.

This clone was counted a few times. V gene TRBV4-1 combines with J gene TRBJ1-6; weak D call: TRBD1 (5 bases). The CDR3 runs to 15 residues. V lost 1 base, J lost 3 bases, and 7 bases lay in between. The V gene's germline CDR1 is MGHRA and CDR2 YSYEKL. The CDR3 DNA reads as TGCGCCAGCAGCCAAGTACAGGACTATAATTCACCCCTCCACTTT. Translation: CASSQVQDYNSPLHF.

The rearrangement links TRBV6-1 to TRBJ1-2; 7 bases are a match to TRBD1. Looked up from germline, CDR1 is MNHNS and CDR2 is SASEGT. Germline trimming cut 1 base from V and 5 bases from J; bases unmatched to any gene: 7. This CDR3 has 15 residues. CDR3 protein: CASSEDRGTDYGYTF. Here the CDR3 DNA reads TGTGCCAGCAGTGAAGATAGAGGGACAGATTATGGCTACACCTTC.

V and J are TRBV2 and TRBJ2-3, with 8 bases that match TRBD2. This CDR3 region has 14 residues. Germline V gives CDR1 SNHLY, CDR2 FYNNEI. Losses at the gene ends were 11 bases for V and 2 bases for J; bases not matched to a gene: 9. This CDR3 is CARQRESFTDTQYF. Here the CDR3 DNA reads TGTGCCCGCCAGCGGGAGTCATTCACAGATACGCAGTATTTT.

The CDR3 is CASSEYPDRSGNTIYF. DNA for the CDR3: TGTGCCAGCAGTGAATATCCCGACCGCTCTGGAAACACCATATATTTT. The chain has TRBV25-1 and TRBJ1-3; D is unresolved. CDR3 length: 16 amino acids. Trimming cost V 0 bases and J 0 bases, with 9 bases left between them. Germline V gives CDR1 MGHDK, CDR2 SYGVNS.

The J gene is TRBJ1-6, the V gene TRBV5-1; 8 positions match TRBD1. CDR3 length: 14 amino acids. The germline V gene has CDR1 SGHRS and CDR2 YFSETQ. The trim removed 3 bases at V and 9 bases at J, leaving 5 bases unmatched. CDR3 in amino acids: CASSYGQGTSPLHF. The DNA of the CDR3 is TGCGCCAGCAGCTATGGACAGGGAACTTCACCCCTCCACTTT.

The chain joins TRBV6-5 to TRBJ1-6; D uncertain. Germline CDR1 MNHEY, CDR2 SVGAGI. V was trimmed by 5 bases and J by 8 bases, leaving 13 bases between them. The length of the CDR3 is 14 residues. CDR3 sequence reads: CASSQTDRHSPLHF. The CDR3 DNA reads as TGTGCCAGCAGTCAAACGGACCGGCATTCACCCCTCCACTTT.

A word on this clone: This same CDR3 is encoded by further DNA sequences in the sample. The V gene is TRBV7-9, the J gene TRBJ2-5, with D unclear. Trimming pared 1 base from V and 4 bases from J, leaving 10 bases between. CDR3 size: 14 residues. Germline CDR1 and CDR2: SEHNR and FQNEAQ (reference sequence). The CDR3 region is CASSLGGQRETQYF. The DNA for the CDR3 is TGTGCCAGCAGCTTAGGAGGTCAGCGAGAGACCCAGTACTTC. Full variable domain (missing parts from reference TRBV7-9 and TRBJ2-5): DTGVSQNPRHKITKRGQNVTFRCDPISEHNRLYWYRQTLGQGPEFLTYFQNEAQLEKSRLLSDRFSAERPKGSFSTLEIQRTEQGDSAMYLCASSLGGQRETQYFGPGTRLLVL.

This clone was picked up one time. V gene TRBV5-1 combines with J gene TRBJ2-1; TRBD2 matches at 10 bases. The CDR3 extends over 16 amino acids. V was clipped by 2 bases and J by 6 bases; unmatched bases: 8. The germline gives CDR1 SGHRS, CDR2 YFSETQ. The CDR3 bases are TGCGCCAGCAGCTTCAGGGCTAGCGGGAGTTCCAATGAGCAGTTCTTC. As protein: CASSFRASGSSNEQFF.

The chain combines TRBV18 with TRBJ2-1, with TRBD2 matching over 10 bases. CDR3 length: 15 residues. After removal of 6 bases from V and 5 bases from J, the junction contained 7 bases not matched to a gene. Germline CDR1 and CDR2: KGHSH and LQKENI. CDR3 residues: CASSVLAGADNEQFF. The CDR3 DNA follows: TGTGCCAGCTCCGTTCTAGCGGGAGCGGACAATGAGCAGTTCTTC.

The chain joins TRBV21-1 to TRBJ1-6; TRBD1 is taken as the D call from the table, unchecked against the DNA. TRBV21-1 is recorded as a pseudogene. The CDR3 extends over 20 amino acids. This CDR3 reads CASSKRGTGDTTSYNSPLHF. In DNA, the CDR3 is TGTGCCAGCAGCAAGCGAGGGACAGGGGATACAACGTCCTATAATTCACCCCTCCACTTT.

V gene TRBV25-1 combines with J gene TRBJ1-2; D is unresolved. The germline gives CDR1 MGHDK, CDR2 SYGVNS. The ends were cut back, 1 base at V and 8 bases at J, with 8 bases in the middle. The CDR3 contains 12 residues. The chain's CDR3 is CASSEFVGGYTF. As DNA, the CDR3 is TGTGCCAGCAGTGAATTTGTGGGGGGCTACACCTTC.

Turning to this clone: Relative to the germline gene, one junction end is altered; a read error may explain this. CDR3 amino acids: CASSPLAGINNEQFF. For the CDR3, the DNA is TGTGCTAGCAGCCCACTAGCGGGCATTAACAATGAGCAGTTCTTC. The gene calls are TRBV7-7 and TRBJ2-1; 9 bases align to TRBD2. This CDR3 is built from 15 residues. Germline CDR1 is SSHAT and CDR2 is FNYEAQ (reference sequence).

This clone was detected once. The genes are TRBV15 and TRBJ1-5; TRBD1 might be the D (6 bases). The V gene lost 3 bases and the J gene lost 2 bases, with 17 bases spanning the gap. The CDR3 totals 17 residues. Germline CDR1 LNHNV, CDR2 YYDKDF (reference sequence). CDR3 residues: CATSSGWGAPGNQPQHF. As DNA, the CDR3 is TGTGCCACCAGCAGTGGTTGGGGGGCGCCGGGCAATCAGCCCCAGCATTTT.